This T cell receptor (beta chain) was sequenced in a study of neurological immune-mediated disorders (dated by TCRdb to the late 2010s). About the full investigation: Peripheral blood TCR-beta repertoires from patients with HTLV-I-associated myelopathy (HAM/TSP), patients with multiple sclerosis, and healthy controls were compared in the study using UMI-based sequencing. Alongside PBMC samples, the set of more than 80 TCR-beta libraries contained longitudinal samples, technical triplicates, and paired CD4+ and CD8+ T-cell subsets that had been sorted. Technical triplicate libraries were sequenced so that the variability in frequency of each individual clone could be precisely calculated. The cohort comprised 68 subjects: roughly 15 HAM/TSP patients, some 34 multiple sclerosis patients and 20 healthy controls. The full study reports these points: The highest TCR clonal expansion was observed in HAM/TSP patients, whereas the lowest was observed in MS patients, even when compared with healthy controls. Across subjects, expanded clones never shared an identical CDR3 amino acid sequence, which suggests that the TCR-beta repertoires in every group were private.

This clonotype was counted many times. The antigen it recognizes is unknown. No quality values exist for individual bases; no much larger clone is one base distant. The label giving this sample's time point can be read as: technical triplicate 1. For the sorted-subset TCR libraries, the starting material was 1 million sorted CD4+ or CD8+ T cells. Peripheral blood was subjected to Ficoll-Hypaque density gradient centrifugation to isolate PBMCs, which were then cryopreserved in liquid nitrogen. Paired sorted CD4+ and CD8+ subsets came from healthy controls, HAM/TSP patients and MS patients. As encoded in the germline V gene, CDR1 is MNHGY while CDR2 is SAAAGT. Counted from cysteine to phenylalanine, this CDR3 has 18 amino acids. Only the CDR3 portion is preserved as DNA: 54 bases, with reading frame beginning at the first base. V sheds 3 bases and J sheds 5 bases, leaving 23 bases between their ends.

cDNA was synthesized by template-switch 5'RACE using a primer with a 10-nucleotide random unique molecular identifier that tagged each TCR transcript. Over 180 million TCR-beta sequences, covering 15-18 subjects, were produced in each sequencing run. The RNeasy kit was used for extraction of total RNA. TCR-beta VDJ regions were amplified with primers for the TCR constant region and the 5'RACE anchor, using the KAPA Real-time Library Amplification kit. Sample indexes and Illumina adaptors were added in a first PCR, after which library yield was increased in a second PCR. After purification with Ampure beads, the TCR product of roughly 650 bp was size-selected on a 2% E-gel SizeSelection system. Before pooling, library quality was assessed on a Bioanalyzer, concentration was determined with Qubit, and library quantification was performed with the Kapa Library Quantification kit. Paired-end 2 x 150 bp sequencing of the libraries was performed on an Illumina HiSeq 2500. To increase sequence diversity, about 25-31% phiX was spiked into each library pool. The original methods were these. The quality-filtered reads were processed with the UMI-based MiGEC pipeline, whose error correction step removed more than 80% of the raw TCR sequences. IMGT germline references were used for aligning VDJ genes, and each clonotype was defined as a unique CDR3 amino acid sequence together with its V-J genes. VDJtools evaluated clonal expansion, Shannon diversity and CDR3 relatedness (CalcPairwiseDistances, ClusterSamples); CLCbio workbench built phylogenetic trees. Expanded clones were defined as having at least 8 unique UMIs, based on coefficient-of-variation modelling across technical triplicates. TCRdb passed the public sequencing reads through fastp at Q25 and MiXCR, retaining productive beta sequences. Every distinct CDR3 protein forms one entry, paired with its most common genes and DNA. These V and J calls derive from TCRdb rather than the authors' analysis. This sample is represented by some 25,000 distinct CDR3 sequences; roughly 13% of them were singletons. 5.5% of the sample is taken by the ten largest.

This chain joins TRBV6-8 to TRBJ1-5; D gene: possibly TRBD1, on 6 matching bases. Input material: CD4+ T cells from blood. This receptor was taken from a female donor with HTLV-1-associated myelopathy (HAM/TSP). CDR3 loop: CASSYVARGGNGDQPQHF. In nucleotide form, the sequence is TGTGCCAGCAGTTATGTGGCCAGGGGAGGGAATGGTGATCAGCCCCAGCATTTT.